This entry is about one TCR beta chain. Its antigen is still unknown. The germline gives CDR1 SGHRS, CDR2 YFSETQ. The length of the CDR3 is 22 residues. V lost 0 bases to trimming and J lost 1 base; unmatched junction nucleotides: 20. The sample belongs to a study of cytomegalovirus exposure and HLA in healthy donors. At the time of sampling, donors were nominally healthy, though unrecorded immune exposures were likely. The primer mix had 60 Vbeta and 13 Jbeta primers. Some clones are missing from TCRdb's copy, which holds only in-frame ones; the method was immunoSEQ multiplex PCR. Of fewer than 250,000 clones in the sample, about 87% were seen once. Study outcomes and limitations: Most of the TCR beta V segments (in an earlier analysis) were productive either about 90% or about 30% of the time.

This receptor was identified in a woman under 30 in good health and CMV-seronegative. The specimen was PBMCs. The genes are TRBV5-1 and TRBJ2-1; 9 positions agree with TRBD2. CDR3 sequence (DNA): TGCGCCAGCAGCTTGGGGCCTGGGGGTAGCGGGAGTCTCTCCAGGTCCTACAATGAGCAGTTCTTC. Amino acid sequence: CASSLGPGGSGSLSRSYNEQFF.